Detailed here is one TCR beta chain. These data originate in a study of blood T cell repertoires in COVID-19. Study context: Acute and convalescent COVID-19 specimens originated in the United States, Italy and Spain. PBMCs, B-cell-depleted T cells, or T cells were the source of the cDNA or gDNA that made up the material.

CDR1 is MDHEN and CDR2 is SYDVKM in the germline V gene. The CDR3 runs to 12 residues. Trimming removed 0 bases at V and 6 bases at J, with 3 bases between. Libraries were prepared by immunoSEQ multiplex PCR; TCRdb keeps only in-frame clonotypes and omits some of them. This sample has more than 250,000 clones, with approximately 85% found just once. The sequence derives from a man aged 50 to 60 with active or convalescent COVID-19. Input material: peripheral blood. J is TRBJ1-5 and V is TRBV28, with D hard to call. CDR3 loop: CASSLWSQPQHF. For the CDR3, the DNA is TGTGCCAGCAGTTTATGGAGTCAGCCCCAGCATTTT.